Each of the 20 T cell receptor beta chains below was sequenced from the same sample in a study of beta chain features in type 1 diabetes. Expressed TCRB transcripts were sequenced, since all the RNA that had been isolated was reverse transcribed. The table came from immunoSEQ multiplex PCR; TCRdb's copy has only in-frame clones and leaves some out. The sample lists fewer than 400,000 clones; around 9.3% were seen once. Their antigens remain unidentified. Study-wide points: Among all four CD4+ subsets, Type 1 diabetes patients had TCRB CDR3s that were moderately but significantly shorter.

The source material was central memory CD4+ T cells from blood. These receptors originate from a man aged 25-40 years with type 1 diabetes.

This clone showed up just a few times. The V and J genes are TRBV30 and TRBJ1-1; TRBD1 agrees at 7 bases. The CDR3 consists of 14 residues. The ends lost 2 bases at V and 4 bases at J; junction bases unmatched: 7. Germline loops: CDR1 GTSNPN, CDR2 SVGIG (reference sequence). The CDR3 here is CAWSLRTGATEAFF. CDR3 DNA sequence: TGTGCCTGGAGTCTCCGGACAGGAGCCACTGAAGCTTTCTTT.

This clone was picked up many times. The V and J genes are TRBV4-3 and TRBJ2-7, with a tentative D call TRBD2 (5 bases). From germline, CDR1 is LGHNA and CDR2 YSLEER. This CDR3 contains 15 residues. With 0 bases removed from V and 4 bases from J, the gap between germline ends came to 13 bases. CDR3 DNA sequence: TGCGCCAGCAGCCAAGATCTTCGGGGTGGGTACGAGCAGTACTTC. As protein: CASSQDLRGGYEQYF.

With respect to this clone: The junction and the germline gene differ at one end; a read error may be behind it. The J gene is TRBJ1-1, the V gene TRBV7-7; no clear D gene. There are 13 residues in the CDR3. Germline V gene data show CDR1 as SSHAT and CDR2 as FNYEAQ (reference sequence). The CDR3 nucleotides read TGTGCTAGCAGCGAAGAAGAGGGCACTGAAGCTTTCTTT. Protein: CASSEEEGTEAFF. The full variable domain, its missing parts supplied by reference TRBV7-7 and TRBJ1-1, is GAGVSQSPRYKVTKRGQDVTLRCDPISSHATLYWYQQALGQGPEFLTYFNYEAQPDKSGLPSDRFSAERPEGSISTLTIQRTEQRDSAMYRCASSEEEGTEAFFGQGTRLTVV.

This clone showed up just a few times. The chain is built from TRBV6-6 and TRBJ1-2; D possibly corresponds to TRBD1 (5 bases). Trimming removed 6 bases from V and 1 base from J, with 9 bases in between. The CDR3 is 13 residues long. CDR1 MNHNY and CDR2 SVGAGI come from the germline V gene (reference sequence). The CDR3: CASRRQRNYGYTF. CDR3 coding DNA: TGTGCCAGCAGGAGACAGCGTAACTATGGCTACACCTTC.

The chain employs TRBV4-3 and TRBJ2-7; 7 positions match TRBD1. Per the germline V gene, CDR1 is LGHNA and CDR2 is YSLEER. V was pared by 0 bases and J by 2 bases, with 4 bases of the junction left unmatched. The length of the CDR3 is 15 residues. CDR3 residues: CASSQEYGTAYEQYF. CDR3 bases: TGCGCCAGCAGCCAAGAATACGGGACAGCCTACGAGCAGTACTTC.

The CDR3 region is CASSWGTDQETQYF. CDR3 nucleotide sequence: TGTGCCAGCAGCTGGGGGACAGACCAAGAGACCCAGTACTTC. The V gene is TRBV11-2, the J gene TRBJ2-5, with 7 bases aligning to TRBD1. Germline CDR1 reads SGHAT; CDR2 reads FQNNGV. CDR3 size: 14 residues. The V segment lost 4 bases and the J segment 0 bases; nucleotides outside the gene matches: 2.

The chain carries TRBV7-2 and TRBJ2-7; the D gene is possibly TRBD2 (6 bases). The germline V gene has CDR1 SGHTA and CDR2 FQGNSA. The CDR3 covers 14 residues. V lost 2 bases and J lost 7, with 15 bases in between. CDR3 region: CASSLSSGAGEQYF. The CDR3 nucleotides read TGTGCCAGCAGCTTAAGCTCCGGGGCGGGGGAGCAGTACTTC.

This clone has just a few counts. This chain connects TRBV5-1 to TRBJ1-3; TRBD1 agrees at 9 bases. Germline loops: CDR1 SGHRS, CDR2 YFSETQ. The V gene end was trimmed by 4 bases and the J gene end by 3 bases; junction bases not matched to a gene: 8. CDR3 length equals 16 residues. The CDR3 protein is CASSLQGTGIGNTIYF. For the CDR3, the DNA is TGCGCCAGCAGCCTTCAAGGGACAGGGATTGGAAACACCATATATTTT. Looking up the rest from reference TRBV5-1 and TRBJ1-3 gives the full variable domain: KAGVTQTPRYLIKTRGQQVTLSCSPISGHRSVSWYQQTPGQGLQFLFEYFSETQRNKGNFPGRFSGRQFSNSRSEMNVSTLELGDSALYLCASSLQGTGIGNTIYFGEGSWLTVV.

Only a few counts were recorded for this clone. The CDR3 DNA is TGTGCCAGCAGTGAAAAGGCTAATTCACCCCTCCACTTT. Encoded protein: CASSEKANSPLHF. The chain has TRBV6-1 and TRBJ1-6, with D unresolved. This CDR3 contains 13 residues. CDR1 MNHNS and CDR2 SASEGT come from the germline V gene. V was clipped by 2 bases and J by 6 bases, with 5 bases between them.

This clone was seen only a few times. The chain employs TRBV2 and TRBJ1-2, with a possible D match to TRBD1 (5 bases). The ends were cut back, 1 base at V and 2 bases at J, with 20 bases in the middle. Germline CDR1 is SNHLY and CDR2 is FYNNEI. The CDR3 has 18 residues. CDR3 protein: CASSEVQGWDWGNYGYTF. The CDR3 coding sequence is TGTGCCAGCAGTGAAGTGCAGGGATGGGACTGGGGCAACTATGGCTACACCTTC. Supplemented by reference TRBV2 and TRBJ1-2, the full variable domain reads EPEVTQTPSHQVTQMGQEVILRCVPISNHLYFYWYRQILGQKVEFLVSFYNNEISEKSEIFDDQFSVERPDGSNFTLKIRSTKLEDSAMYFCASSEVQGWDWGNYGYTFGSGTRLTVV.

This clone was observed a few times. This rearrangement joins TRBV30 to TRBJ2-7; D possibly matches TRBD1 or TRBD2 (5 bases each). The CDR3 covers 10 residues. The V end was cut by 4 bases, the J end by 8 bases, with 9 bases between. Germline CDR1 GTSNPN, CDR2 SVGIG (reference sequence). The CDR3 spells CAWTGAKQYF. CDR3 DNA sequence: TGTGCCTGGACCGGGGCGAAGCAGTACTTC. Full variable domain (remainder filled in from reference TRBV30 and TRBJ2-7): SQTIHQWPATLVQPVGSPLSLECTVEGTSNPNLYWYRQAAGRGLQLLFYSVGIGQISSEVPQNLSASRPQDRQFILSSKKLLLSDSGFYLCAWTGAKQYFGPGTRLTVT.

The rearrangement links TRBV11-2 to TRBJ2-3; 8 nucleotides agree with TRBD1. Germline-derived CDR1 and CDR2 are SGHAT and FQNNGV. V dropped 2 bases and J dropped 1; count of bases not matched to a gene: 14. This CDR3 has 19 residues. The CDR3 here is CASSLSVGTGSFGTDTQYF. DNA of the CDR3: TGTGCCAGCAGCTTAAGCGTTGGGACAGGATCTTTCGGCACAGATACGCAGTATTTT.

The chain combines TRBV19 with TRBJ2-2; maybe TRBD1 (6 bases). V was clipped by 5 bases and J by 3 bases, with 16 bases between them. The CDR3 length is 16 residues. Germline values: CDR1 LNHDA, CDR2 SQIVND (reference sequence). The CDR3 region is CASSSWGQGHTGELFF. In DNA form, the CDR3 reads TGTGCCAGTAGTTCCTGGGGGCAGGGCCACACCGGGGAGCTGTTTTTT.

A word on this clone: Distinct nucleotide sequences in the sample also encode this CDR3. This chain connects TRBV4-3 to TRBJ1-2, with TRBD1 as a possible D gene (5 bases). Trimming took off 5 bases at V and 3 bases at J, with 10 bases between the two ends. CDR1 is LGHNA and CDR2 is YSLEER in the germline V gene. CDR3 size: 13 residues. The CDR3 sequence: CASSVGRDYGYTF. CDR3 bases: TGCGCCAGCAGCGTAGGCAGGGACTATGGCTACACCTTC.

A word on this clone: Other DNA variants within this sample encode the same CDR3. This chain joins TRBV18 and TRBJ2-6; D not resolved. V dropped 3 bases and J dropped 0 bases, with 3 bases sitting between them. The CDR3 contains 14 residues. The V gene's germline CDR1 is KGHSH and CDR2 LQKENI. CDR3 DNA: TGTGCCAGCTCACCCGCCTCTGGGGCCAACGTCCTGACTTTC. This sequence encodes CASSPASGANVLTF. The complete variable domain, with remaining parts taken from reference TRBV18 and TRBJ2-6, reads NAGVMQNPRHLVRRRGQEARLRCSPMKGHSHVYWYRQLPEEGLKFMVYLQKENIIDESGMPKERFSAEFPKEGPSILRIQQVVRGDSAAYFCASSPASGANVLTFGAGSRLTVL.

The V gene is TRBV6-5, the J gene TRBJ2-7, with D tentatively TRBD1 (6 bases). The CDR3 is 15 amino acids. Germline V CDR1 and CDR2: MNHEY, SVGAGI. V was cut by 0 bases and J by 2 bases, with 11 bases left in between. Here the CDR3 reads CASSYSDTGTYEQYF. The CDR3 DNA reads as TGTGCCAGCAGTTACTCGGACACAGGGACCTACGAGCAGTACTTC.

This clone has more than one count but fewer than ten. The chain has TRBV19 and TRBJ1-1; D perhaps matches TRBD1 (5 bases). The germline V and J ends were trimmed by 2 bases and 2 bases, with 6 bases remaining between them. This CDR3 is built from 13 residues. Germline CDR1 and CDR2: LNHDA and SQIVND (reference sequence). CDR3 nucleotide sequence: TGTGCCAGTAGTATACAGGGAAACACTGAAGCTTTCTTT. Translated, it gives CASSIQGNTEAFF.

There are a few counts of this clone. The V gene is TRBV28, the J gene TRBJ2-5; 7 positions match TRBD1. Germline CDR1 is MDHEN and CDR2 is SYDVKM. CDR3 length equals 16 residues. The J segment lost 2 bases and the V segment lost 3 bases, leaving 9 bases of the junction unmatched. The CDR3 bases are TGTGCCAGCAGTTTCAGACAGGGTAGTCGACAAGAGACCCAGTACTTC. Translating gives CASSFRQGSRQETQYF.

This clone was seen a handful of times. The CDR3 loop is CASSLTPPDRGYNSPLHF. The CDR3 nucleotides are TGTGCCAGCAGCTTAACCCCCCCAGACAGGGGTTATAATTCACCCCTCCACTTT. The chain couples TRBV7-2 to TRBJ1-6, with 8 bases that match TRBD1. V gave up 2 bases and J gave up 4 bases; unmatched junction bases: 10. The CDR3 runs 18 residues. Germline CDR1 is SGHTA and CDR2 is FQGNSA.

This clone was recorded a few times. The V gene is TRBV9, the J gene TRBJ2-5; D may correspond to TRBD1 or TRBD2 (6 bases each). The length of the CDR3 is 17 residues. Germline CDR1 and CDR2: SGDLS and YYNGEE. Trimming removed 0 bases from V and 1 base from J, with 16 bases in between. The CDR3 spells CASSVALGAGIQETQYF. The CDR3, as DNA: TGTGCCAGCAGCGTAGCTCTGGGGGCGGGAATCCAAGAGACCCAGTACTTC.